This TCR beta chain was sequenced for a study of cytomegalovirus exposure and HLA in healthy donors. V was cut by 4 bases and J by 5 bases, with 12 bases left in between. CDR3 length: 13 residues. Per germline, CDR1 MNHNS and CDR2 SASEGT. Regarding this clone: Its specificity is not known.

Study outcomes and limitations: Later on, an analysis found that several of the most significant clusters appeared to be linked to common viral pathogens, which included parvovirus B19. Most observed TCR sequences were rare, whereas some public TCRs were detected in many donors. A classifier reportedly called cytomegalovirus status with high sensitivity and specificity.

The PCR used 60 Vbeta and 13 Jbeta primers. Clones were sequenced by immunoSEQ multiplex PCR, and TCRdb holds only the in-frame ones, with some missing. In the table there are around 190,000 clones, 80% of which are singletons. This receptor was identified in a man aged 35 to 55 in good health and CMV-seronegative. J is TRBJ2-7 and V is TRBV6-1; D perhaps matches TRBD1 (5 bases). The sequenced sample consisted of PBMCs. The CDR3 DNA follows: TGTGCCAGCAGTGGCGAAAGGGGCAACGAGCAGTACTTC. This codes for CASSGERGNEQYF.